Listed below are T cell receptor beta chains from one sample, sequenced in a study of blood T cell repertoires in COVID-19. Profiling relied on immunoSEQ multiplex PCR, and the TCRdb table lists in-frame clones only, not all of them. The data contain roughly 130,000 clones, approximately 87% of them seen just once; the ten biggest clones take up 3.5% to 4.5%. The source material was peripheral blood. Receptor source: a woman in her sixties with acute or convalescent COVID-19. Both conserved end residues are part of each CDR3. A D gene is named only where the DNA matches it firmly. A row's size may be missing; if present it is once, few, many or a size class.

abundance	d_gene	v_gene	j_gene	CDR3aa	CDR3nt
NA	NA	TRBV10-1	TRBJ1-1	CASSATPNTEAFF	TGCGCCAGCAGCGCGACACCGAACACTGAAGCTTTCTTT
NA	TRBD1	TRBV30	TRBJ1-1	CAWSGDRANTEAFF	TGTGCCTGGAGTGGCGACAGGGCGAACACTGAAGCTTTCTTT
NA	NA	TRBV24-1	TRBJ2-6	CATSDRGNGANVLTF	TGTGCCACCAGTGATAGAGGGAATGGGGCCAACGTCCTGACTTTC
NA	TRBD1	TRBV19	TRBJ2-6	CASSPQGARWANVLTF	TGTGCCAGTAGTCCTCAGGGGGCCCGGTGGGCCAACGTCCTGACTTTC
few	NA	TRBV24-1	TRBJ1-5	CATSDLTSNQPQHF	TGTGCCACCAGTGATTTAACAAGCAATCAGCCCCAGCATTTT
NA	TRBD2	TRBV19	TRBJ2-1	CASSIGGSGTYNEQFF	TGTGCCAGTAGTATAGGGGGTAGCGGGACTTACAATGAGCAGTTCTTC
NA	NA	TRBV7-3	TRBJ2-1	CASSARGSSYNEQFF	TGTGCCAGCAGCGCCCGGGGGAGCTCCTACAATGAGCAGTTCTTC
NA	TRBD1	TRBV11-3	TRBJ2-5	CASRKGTDTQETQYF	TGTGCCAGCAGAAAGGGGACAGACACCCAAGAGACCCAGTACTTC
once	TRBD1	TRBV10-3	TRBJ1-2	CAISGGQAYGYTF	TGTGCCATCAGTGGAGGACAGGCCTATGGCTACACCTTC
NA	TRBD1	TRBV3-1/TRBV3-2	TRBJ1-6	CASSQDTGGTYNSPLHF	TGTGCCAGCAGCCAGGATACAGGGGGCACCTATAATTCACCCCTCCACTTT
NA	TRBD1	TRBV6-5	TRBJ1-2	CASSYSTGGSGYTF	TGTGCCAGCAGTTACTCAACAGGGGGCTCTGGCTACACCTTC
NA	NA	TRBV3-1/TRBV3-2	TRBJ2-3	CASSQEAASAQYF	TGTGCCAGCAGCCAAGAAGCGGCGAGCGCGCAGTATTTT
NA	NA	TRBV19	TRBJ1-5	CASCVGGGNQPQHF	TGTGCCAGTTGTGTGGGGGGGGGCAATCAGCCCCAGCATTTT
NA	TRBD1	TRBV3-1/TRBV3-2	TRBJ1-6	CASSGTGEFILHF	TGTGCCAGCAGCGGGACAGGGGAATTTATCCTCCACTTT
NA	NA	TRBV9	TRBJ1-1	CASSNMNTEAFF	TGTGCCAGCAGTAACATGAACACTGAAGCTTTCTTT
NA	NA	TRBV10-3	TRBJ1-4	CAIKGADSEKLFF	TGTGCCATCAAAGGAGCGGACAGTGAAAAACTGTTTTTT
NA	NA	TRBV2	TRBJ1-2	CASRSGELNYGYTF	TGTGCCAGCCGGTCGGGGGAACTTAACTATGGCTACACCTTC
NA	TRBD1	TRBV15	TRBJ1-6	CAAGQAYNSPLHF	TGTGCCGCAGGACAGGCCTATAATTCACCCCTCCACTTT
NA	TRBD2	TRBV6-4	TRBJ2-1	CASKSGGRDNEQFF	TGTGCCAGCAAATCGGGCGGGAGAGACAATGAGCAGTTCTTC
once	TRBD1	TRBV11-2	TRBJ1-4	CASRQGTTNEKLFF	TGTGCCAGTAGACAGGGCACAACTAATGAAAAACTGTTTTTT
NA	TRBD1	TRBV6-7	TRBJ1-2	CASRPGTEFNYGYTF	TGTGCCAGCAGACCCGGGACAGAATTTAACTATGGCTACACCTTC
NA	NA	TRBV6-1	TRBJ1-2	CASSEDRIYGYTF	TGTGCCAGCAGTGAGGACAGAATCTATGGCTACACCTTC
NA	NA	TRBV4-2	TRBJ1-4	CASSQRLGGAGNEKLFF	TGTGCCAGCAGCCAAAGATTGGGGGGGGCTGGTAATGAAAAACTGTTTTTT
NA	TRBD1	TRBV3-1/TRBV3-2	TRBJ1-4	CASSLEGTGGNEKLFF	TGTGCCAGCAGCCTAGAAGGGACAGGGGGTAATGAAAAACTGTTTTTT
NA	NA	TRBV19	TRBJ1-2	CASSISEGECYGYTF	TGTGCCAGTAGTATATCTGAGGGGGAGTGCTATGGCTACACCTTC
NA	NA	TRBV6-5	TRBJ2-3	CASSYSGGRAGDTQYF	TGTGCCAGCAGTTACTCAGGGGGGAGGGCCGGGGATACGCAGTATTTT
NA	NA	TRBV4-2	TRBJ1-3	CASSQDLPSSGNTIYF	TGTGCCAGCAGCCAAGATCTTCCGAGCTCTGGAAACACCATATATTTT
NA	NA	TRBV28	TRBJ1-5	CASSLSQSQHF	TGTGCCAGCAGTTTGTCCCAGTCCCAGCATTTT